Presented here are 16 T cell receptor beta chains from one specimen sequenced in a study of cytomegalovirus exposure and HLA in healthy donors. Vbeta (60) and Jbeta (13) primers were used in the PCR. Some clones are missing from TCRdb's copy, which holds only in-frame ones; the method was immunoSEQ multiplex PCR. The table lists 190,000 or so clones, 82% of them singletons, with 0.098% in the top ten. The sample was PBMCs. The source is a boy aged 2 to 9 in good health and CMV-seronegative.

This sequence joins TRBV5-1 and TRBJ1-1, with D possibly being TRBD1 (5 bases). Germline V gene lookup returns CDR1 SGHRS and CDR2 YFSETQ. The V end lost 6 bases, the J end lost 5 bases, and 11 bases lay between the germline ends. CDR3 length: 12 residues. In nucleotides, the CDR3 is TGCGCCAGCAAAGGGGATTGGACTGAAGCTTTCTTT. The encoded protein is CASKGDWTEAFF.

The chain is built from TRBV19 and TRBJ2-5; D possibly corresponds to TRBD1 (6 bases). CDR3 length: 15 residues. Trimming removed 1 base from V and 5 bases from J, with 14 bases in between. Germline V lookup: CDR1 LNHDA, CDR2 SQIVND (reference sequence). The CDR3 loop reads CASSIGRGYLETQYF. CDR3 DNA sequence: TGTGCCAGTAGTATAGGCAGGGGTTACTTGGAGACCCAGTACTTC.

The chain combines TRBV29-1 with TRBJ2-2; D ambiguous. The germline V and J ends were trimmed by 4 bases and 3 bases, with 9 bases remaining between them. CDR1 is SQVTM, CDR2 ANQGSEA, per germline. The CDR3 runs 13 residues. The CDR3 loop is CSVGNRDTGELFF. Here the CDR3 DNA reads TGCAGCGTTGGAAACAGAGACACCGGGGAGCTGTTTTTT.

In this sample, this clone turned up once. CDR3 in amino acids: CASSPRLAGGQETQYF. In DNA, the CDR3 is TGTGCCAGCAGCCCCAGACTAGCGGGGGGTCAAGAGACCCAGTACTTC. J is TRBJ2-5 and V is TRBV9; 13 nucleotides align to TRBD2. The CDR3 runs to 16 residues. The junction had 5 bases not matched to a gene; V was cut back by 4 bases and J by 2 bases. Germline V CDR1 and CDR2: SGDLS, YYNGEE.

This chain's CDR3 is CASRWNGTGGAVDYGYTF. DNA of the CDR3: TGCGCCAGTCGATGGAACGGGACAGGGGGCGCAGTTGACTATGGCTACACCTTC. The rearrangement links TRBV23-1 to TRBJ1-2, with 12 bases identical to TRBD1. TRBV23-1 is treated as an ORF (open reading frame) with a function not yet certain. The CDR3 loop spans 18 amino acids. With V trimmed by 9 bases and J by 3 bases, 17 bases remained unmatched.

The chain carries TRBV13 and TRBJ2-3; perhaps TRBD1 as D (5 bases). This CDR3 is built from 14 residues. Germline assignment: CDR1 PRHDT and CDR2 FYEKMQ (reference sequence). Trimming stripped 4 bases from V and 2 bases from J, with 10 bases between. The CDR3 reads CASSSRTNTDTQYF. CDR3 sequence (DNA): TGTGCCAGCAGCTCCCGGACAAACACAGATACGCAGTATTTT. Full variable domain (outside the CDR3, taken from reference TRBV13 and TRBJ2-3): AAGVIQSPRHLIKEKRETATLKCYPIPRHDTVYWYQQGPGQDPQFLISFYEKMQSDKGSIPDRFSAQQFSDYHSELNMSSLELGDSALYFCASSSRTNTDTQYFGPGTRLTVL.

This chain joins TRBV9 and TRBJ1-2; 10 nucleotides line up with TRBD1. J lost 7 bases, V lost 3 bases, and 6 bases had no gene match. CDR1 SGDLS and CDR2 YYNGEE come from the germline V gene. The CDR3 loop spans 14 amino acids. The CDR3 region has the DNA TGTGCCAGCAGCGGAGACAGGGGGCAAAGTGGCTACACCTTC. This translates into CASSGDRGQSGYTF.

The chain employs TRBV13 and TRBJ2-1; weak D call: TRBD2 (5 bases). CDR1 is PRHDT, CDR2 FYEKMQ, per germline (reference sequence). The CDR3 extends over 14 amino acids. Trimming stripped 5 bases from V and 9 bases from J, with 17 bases between. The CDR3 nucleotides are TGTGCCAGCAGCCCAGTCCTGGGAGAGGGTGAGCAGTTCTTC. The encoded protein is CASSPVLGEGEQFF.

The V gene is TRBV10-3, the J gene TRBJ1-2; possible D gene TRBD1, 6 bases. V lost 7 bases, J lost 8 bases, and 17 bases lay in between. CDR3 length: 13 amino acids. Germline CDR1 and CDR2: ENHRY and SYGVKD. DNA of the CDR3: TGTGCCATCACTAAGGAGCCAGGGGAAGGCTACACCTTC. Its protein is CAITKEPGEGYTF.

CDR3 amino acids: CASSGTGTNYGYTF. The CDR3 region has the DNA TGTGCCAGCAGCGGGACAGGTACTAACTATGGCTACACCTTC. J is TRBJ1-2 and V is TRBV9, with TRBD1 matching over 7 bases. With V trimmed by 3 bases and J by 0 bases, 2 bases remained unmatched. The germline CDR1 and CDR2 sequences are SGDLS and YYNGEE. This CDR3 is 14 amino acids long.

The gene calls are TRBV7-2 and TRBJ2-3; TRBD2 aligns across 10 bases. CDR1 SGHTA and CDR2 FQGNSA come from the germline V gene. This CDR3 region has 15 residues. J gave up 6 bases and V 1 base, and 4 bases lay outside the gene matches. The CDR3 sequence is CASSLEGSGGDTQYF. As DNA, the CDR3 is TGTGCCAGCAGCTTAGAGGGTAGCGGGGGGGATACGCAGTATTTT.

In its sample, this clone was seen a few times. The chain has TRBV4-3 and TRBJ2-2, with D perhaps matching TRBD1 (7 bases). Trimming shortened V by 4 bases and J by 2 bases, and 17 bases separated the two germline ends. The V gene's germline CDR1 is LGHNA and CDR2 YSLEER. The CDR3 is 17 residues long. This chain's CDR3 is CASSRRDSLPNTGELFF. Written as DNA, the CDR3 is TGCGCCAGCAGCCGGCGGGACAGCCTCCCTAACACCGGGGAGCTGTTTTTT.

The rearrangement uses TRBV29-1 and TRBJ2-5, with D possibly TRBD2 on 6 matching bases. The CDR3 contains 15 residues. Germline loops: CDR1 SQVTM, CDR2 ANQGSEA. Trimming cost V 7 bases and J 4 bases, with 22 bases left between them. CDR3 amino acids: CSAEDSWGDRETQYF. The DNA for the CDR3 is TGCAGCGCCGAAGATTCGTGGGGGGATCGAGAGACCCAGTACTTC. Combining the CDR3 with reference TRBV29-1 and TRBJ2-5 gives the whole variable domain SAVISQKPSRDICQRGTSLTIQCQVDSQVTMMFWYRQQPGQSLTLIATANQGSEATYESGFVIDKFPISRPNLTFSTLTVSNMSPEDSSIYLCSAEDSWGDRETQYFGPGTRLLVL.

This rearrangement joins TRBV2 to TRBJ1-1; D uncertain. The CDR3 covers 13 residues. Germline CDR1 is SNHLY and CDR2 is FYNNEI. V was trimmed by 3 bases and J by 3 bases, leaving 8 bases between them. The CDR3 DNA follows: TGTGCCAGCAGTGATAGGGAGTACACTGAAGCTTTCTTT. This codes for CASSDREYTEAFF. The full variable domain, with the rest looked up from reference TRBV2 and TRBJ1-1, is EPEVTQTPSHQVTQMGQEVILRCVPISNHLYFYWYRQILGQKVEFLVSFYNNEISEKSEIFDDQFSVERPDGSNFTLKIRSTKLEDSAMYFCASSDREYTEAFFGQGTRLTVV.

This rearrangement joins TRBV7-9 to TRBJ2-2; maybe TRBD1 (6 bases). The CDR3 runs 13 residues. Germline V gene data show CDR1 as SEHNR and CDR2 as FQNEAQ (reference sequence). Deletions cut 5 bases from V and 7 bases from J, with 11 bases between. The CDR3 DNA is TGTGCCAGCAGCCGACAGGCTAACGGGGAGCTGTTTTTT. Protein product: CASSRQANGELFF.

This chain joins TRBV4-2 and TRBJ1-5; 8 positions match TRBD1. After removal of 1 base from V and 3 bases from J, the junction contained 2 bases not matched to a gene. Germline-derived CDR1 and CDR2 are LGHNA and YNFKEQ. CDR3 length: 15 amino acids. CDR3 nucleotides: TGTGCCAGCAGCCAAGCGGACAGGGTCAATCAGCCCCAGCATTTT. Amino acid sequence: CASSQADRVNQPQHF.